The TCR beta chain described here comes from a study of T-cell reconstitution after alpha-beta-depleted transplantation in children. With 6 bases removed from V and 1 base from J, the gap between germline ends came to 12 bases. The V gene's germline CDR1 is ENHRY and CDR2 SYGVKD. The CDR3 runs 14 residues. A library of TCRbeta sequences, prepared with unique molecular identifiers, was generated. TCRdb fed the PCR reads into MiXCR, producing one record per CDR3 protein. This table has about 600,000 distinct CDR3 sequences, more than 9% appearing once. This clonotype was detected many times. The receptor comes from a human donor who donated a stem cell graft to a child with acute myeloid leukemia. This chain joins TRBV10-3 and TRBJ1-1; D remains ambiguous. Sequenced here: PBMCs from the stem cell graft donor, sampled from the stem cell graft. DNA for the CDR3: TGTGCCATCAGCGAAAGGGTTACGAACACTGAAGCTTTCTTT. Protein sequence: CAISERVTNTEAFF.